What follows describes a single T cell receptor beta chain. These data belong to a study of blood T cell repertoires in COVID-19. Original methodology: Reference gene primer amplification gave estimated nucleated cell counts. Assay: immunoSEQ multiplex PCR; the TCRdb copy retains only in-frame clones and omits some. V and J calls and clone size are as listed in that table; D and trimming were resolved from the DNA. The data contain some 190,000 clones, roughly 88% of them seen just once; the ten biggest clones take up roughly 3%. The TCR was taken from a man aged 60 to 75 with acute or convalescent COVID-19. Specimen: peripheral blood.

The CDR3: CASSHGGRGTQETQYF. Here the CDR3 DNA reads TGTGCCAGCAGCCATGGCGGGAGGGGAACCCAAGAGACCCAGTACTTC. The chain uses TRBV7-3 and TRBJ2-5; 9 nucleotides match TRBD2. Germline CDR1 and CDR2: SGHTA and FQGTGA. The V segment lost 5 bases and the J segment 1 base; nucleotides outside the gene matches: 8. This CDR3 region has 16 residues.